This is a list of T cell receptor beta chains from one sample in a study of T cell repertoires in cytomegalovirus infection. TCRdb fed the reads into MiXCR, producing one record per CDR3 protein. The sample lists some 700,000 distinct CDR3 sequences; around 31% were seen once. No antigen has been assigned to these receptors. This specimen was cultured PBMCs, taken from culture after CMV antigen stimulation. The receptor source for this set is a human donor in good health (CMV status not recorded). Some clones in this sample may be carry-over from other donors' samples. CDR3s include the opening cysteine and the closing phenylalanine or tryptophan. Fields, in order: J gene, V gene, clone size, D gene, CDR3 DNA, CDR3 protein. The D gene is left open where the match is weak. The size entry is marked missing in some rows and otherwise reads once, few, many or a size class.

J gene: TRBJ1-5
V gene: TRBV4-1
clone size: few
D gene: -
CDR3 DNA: TGCGCCAGCAGCCAAGGGTGGGAGGGTGGCAATCAGCCCCAGCATTTT
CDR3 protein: CASSQGWEGGNQPQHF

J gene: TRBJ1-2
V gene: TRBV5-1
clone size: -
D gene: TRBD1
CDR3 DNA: TGCGCCAGCAGCTCACAACAGGGGTGGGATGGCTACACCTTC
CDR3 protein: CASSSQQGWDGYTF

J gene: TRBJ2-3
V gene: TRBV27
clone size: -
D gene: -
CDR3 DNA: TGTGCCAGCAGTTCCCCGACGAGGAAGACAGATACGCAGTATTTT
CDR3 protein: CASSSPTRKTDTQYF

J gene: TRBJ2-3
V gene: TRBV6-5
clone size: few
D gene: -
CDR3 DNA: TGTGCCAGCAGTTACTCGAAGGAGCTTCAGGCAGATACGCAGTATTTT
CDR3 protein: CASSYSKELQADTQYF

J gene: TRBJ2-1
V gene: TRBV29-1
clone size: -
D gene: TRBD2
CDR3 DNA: TGCAGCGTTGCAACTAGCGGTCCCTACAATGAGCAGTTCTTC
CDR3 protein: CSVATSGPYNEQFF

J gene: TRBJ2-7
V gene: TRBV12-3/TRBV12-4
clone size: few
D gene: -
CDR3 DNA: TGTGCCAGCAGTTTGCGGCGGACCCTTACTCGGGGGCAGTACTTC
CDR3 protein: CASSLRRTLTRGQYF

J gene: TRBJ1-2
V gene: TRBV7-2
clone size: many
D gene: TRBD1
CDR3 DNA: TGTGCCAGCAGCTCCGGGACAGGGGCCCCGGGGCGAGGCTACACCTTC
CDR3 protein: CASSSGTGAPGRGYTF

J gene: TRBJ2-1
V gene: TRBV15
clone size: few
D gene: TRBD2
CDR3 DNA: TGTGCCACCAGCAGAGTTAGCGGGAGACGTTACAATGAGCAGTTCTTC
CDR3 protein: CATSRVSGRRYNEQFF

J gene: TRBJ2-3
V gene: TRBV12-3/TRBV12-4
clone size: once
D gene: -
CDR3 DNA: TGTGCCAGCAGTTTCGGCACTAGTACGCAGTATTTT
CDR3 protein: CASSFGTSTQYF

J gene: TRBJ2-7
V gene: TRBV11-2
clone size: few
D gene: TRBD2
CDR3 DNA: TGTGCCAGCAGCTTAGATTCGGCTAGCGGGGCTAACTACGAGCAGTACTTC
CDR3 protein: CASSLDSASGANYEQYF

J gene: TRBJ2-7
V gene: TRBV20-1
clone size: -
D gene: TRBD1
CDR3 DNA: TGCAGTGTCCCAGCCCCGTTTGGGACAGGGGAAAAACACGAGCAGTACTTC
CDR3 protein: CSVPAPFGTGEKHEQYF

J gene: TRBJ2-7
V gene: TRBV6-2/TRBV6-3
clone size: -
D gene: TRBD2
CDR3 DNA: TGTGCCAGCAGTTCAGAGACTAGCGGGACCCCCTACGAGCAGTACTTC
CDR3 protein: CASSSETSGTPYEQYF

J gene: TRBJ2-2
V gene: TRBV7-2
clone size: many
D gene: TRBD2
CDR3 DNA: TGTGCCAGCAGCTTGGTCGGGGGGACCGGGGAGCTGTTTTTT
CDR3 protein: CASSLVGGTGELFF

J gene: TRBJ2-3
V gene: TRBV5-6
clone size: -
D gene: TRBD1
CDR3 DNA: TGTGCCAGCAGCTTGCAGGGGGCCCCAGATACGCAGTATTTT
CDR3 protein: CASSLQGAPDTQYF

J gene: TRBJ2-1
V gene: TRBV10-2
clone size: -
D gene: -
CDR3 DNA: TGCGCCAGCAGTGAAACTTTCAATGAGCAGTTCTTC
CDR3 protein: CASSETFNEQFF

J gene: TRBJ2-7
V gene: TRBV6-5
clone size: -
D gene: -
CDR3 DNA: TGTGCCAGCAGTTCCTTAGATTTATTTTGGGAGCAGTACTTC
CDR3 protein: CASSSLDLFWEQYF

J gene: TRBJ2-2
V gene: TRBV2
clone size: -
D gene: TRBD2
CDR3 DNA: TGTGCCAGCAGCACTCAACGACTAGCGGGAGAGGAGCTGTTTTTT
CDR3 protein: CASSTQRLAGEELFF

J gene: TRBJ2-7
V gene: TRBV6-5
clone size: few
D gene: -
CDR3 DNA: TGTGCCACCCGCCTGGGCTCTTTGATTTACGAGCAGTACTTC
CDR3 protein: CATRLGSLIYEQYF

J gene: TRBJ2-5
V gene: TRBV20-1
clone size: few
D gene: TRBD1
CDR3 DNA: TGCAGTGCTGGGGCCCAGGGGGCGACCGGGACCCAGTACTTC
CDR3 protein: CSAGAQGATGTQYF

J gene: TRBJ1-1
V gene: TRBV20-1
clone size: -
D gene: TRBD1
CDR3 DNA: TGCAGTGTACCGGACAGGGTGAACACTGAAGCTTTCTTT
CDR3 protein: CSVPDRVNTEAFF

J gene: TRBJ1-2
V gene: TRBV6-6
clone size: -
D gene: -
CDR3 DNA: TGTGCCAGCAACACAGGGATTAACTATGGCTACACCTTC
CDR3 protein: CASNTGINYGYTF

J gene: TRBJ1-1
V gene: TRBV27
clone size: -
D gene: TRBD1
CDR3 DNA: TGTGCCAGCAGTTCAAACAGGGGGCAAGAAGCTTTCTTT
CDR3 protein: CASSSNRGQEAFF

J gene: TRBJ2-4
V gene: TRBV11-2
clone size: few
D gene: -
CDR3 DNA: TGTGCCAGCAGCCTCCAGCTGGGAAACATTCAGTACTTC
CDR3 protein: CASSLQLGNIQYF

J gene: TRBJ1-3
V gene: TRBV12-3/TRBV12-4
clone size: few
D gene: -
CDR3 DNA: TGTGCCAGCAGCAGGGACACCCTCTCTGGAAACACCATATATTTT
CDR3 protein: CASSRDTLSGNTIYF

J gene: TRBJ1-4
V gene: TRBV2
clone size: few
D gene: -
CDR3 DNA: TGTGCCAGCAGCTCTGGGGGTGATCGGGAAAAACTGTTTTTT
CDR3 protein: CASSSGGDREKLFF

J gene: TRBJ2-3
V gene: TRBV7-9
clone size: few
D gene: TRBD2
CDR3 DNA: TGTGCCAGCACGCCCGGGAGGATGTTTCCCACAGATACGCAGTATTTT
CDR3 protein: CASTPGRMFPTDTQYF

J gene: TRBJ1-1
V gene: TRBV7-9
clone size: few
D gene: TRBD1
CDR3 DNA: TGTGCCAGCATCCCCGCGGGACAGGGGTCCCCGAACACTGAAGCTTTCTTT
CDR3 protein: CASIPAGQGSPNTEAFF

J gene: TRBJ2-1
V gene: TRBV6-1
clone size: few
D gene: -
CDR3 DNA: TGTGCCAGCAGTCGTCGACTTCTGCAAAATGAGCAGTTCTTC
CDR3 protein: CASSRRLLQNEQFF

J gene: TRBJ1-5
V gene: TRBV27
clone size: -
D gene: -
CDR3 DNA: TGTGCCAGCAGTGGCCGGGGTAGCAATCAGCCCCAGCATTTT
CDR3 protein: CASSGRGSNQPQHF

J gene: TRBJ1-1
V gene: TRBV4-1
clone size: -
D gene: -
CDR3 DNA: TGCGCCAGCAGCTGGACAGAATACACTGAAGCTTTCTTT
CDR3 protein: CASSWTEYTEAFF

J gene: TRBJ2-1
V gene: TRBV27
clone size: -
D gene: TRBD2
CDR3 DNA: TGTGCCAGTCCTGACGTGAGGACTAGCGAACTTCTCAACTACAATGAGCAGTTCTTC
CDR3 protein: CASPDVRTSELLNYNEQFF